This TCR beta chain was identified during a study of blood T cells in healthy people across ages (dated by TCRdb to between 2014 and 2016). About the investigation overall: Template switching captured roughly one uniquely barcoded TCR beta cDNA molecule per two T cells in model experiments. Age-related changes in TCR beta repertoire diversity were measured in the study by deep sequencing normalized with unique cDNA molecular identifiers. The donors were split into four age groups: young (average around 16 years), middle-aged (more than 35), aged (approximately 60) and long-lived (approximately 80). To avoid experimental bias, donors of different ages were spread randomly across the sequencing lanes. Two additional independent replicas of 1 million unique cDNA reads from the same blood draw were analyzed for two donors (one aged 18 to 29 and one aged 80 or older).

The CDR3 starts with the cysteine, ends with the phenylalanine, and has 14 residues. The sequence is cut down to CDR3 DNA, 42 bases in frame from base 1. The trim is 0 bases for V and 11 bases for J, with a gap of 15 bases between the germline ends. The germline V gene supplies CDR1 MNHEY and CDR2 SVGAGI. On this clonotype itself: Its recognized antigen is unknown. Per-nucleotide qualities are absent, and no much larger clonotype sits a single base away.

Study-wide findings and limitations: As age increased, observed TCR beta diversity per million T cells dropped in a roughly linear way, and a significant reduction was already evident by age about 40. Observed TCR beta diversity correlated strongly with the percentage of naive T cells measured by flow cytometry. Donor CMV infection status was unknown, potentially confounding age-related changes in expanded clonotypes. Total diversity estimates from one million sequenced T cells were considered lower bounds and underestimates. Conclusive comparison of naive and antigen-experienced compartments was prevented by the profiling of bulk unsorted PBMCs. Compared with the aged group, the long-lived group had more naive CD4+ T cells, fewer expanded clones and increased TCR diversity, suggesting age selection.

Receptor amplification or capture employed 5' RACE. These reads were obtained on an Illumina HiSeq 2500. The second PCR ran for roughly 7 to 11 cycles and used a J-beta primer mix along with a sample-barcoded 5' primer. A template-switch 5' adaptor carrying 12 random nucleotides introduced a unique molecular identifier onto each TCR beta cDNA molecule. Each sample yielded at least 2.5 million CDR3-containing paired-end reads. The Mint cDNA synthesis kit, primed by a TRBC-specific oligonucleotide, was used to synthesize first-strand cDNA from all RNA. After uracil-DNA glycosylase treatment, a first 18-cycle PCR used universal primers M1SS and BC2_uni_R on all cDNA. Per the original workflow: Normalization of each sample was performed by random selection of 1 million high-quality reads, each carrying a distinct molecular identifier. Reads with shared molecular identifiers were discarded instead of being binned into consensus sequences. MiTCR, with a Q25 quality threshold and the strictest error-elimination algorithm, was used for CDR3 identification, clonotype clustering and error correction. Lower-bound total TCR beta diversity was estimated with a nonparametric unseen species model using Euler transformation. Clones were called with MiXCR by TCRdb after fastp trimmed the public reads at Q25, and only in-frame beta chains were retained. CDR3 protein sequences are deduplicated, and each keeps its most common genes and DNA. The authors' filters were not applied to this entry. The sample table shows roughly 800,000 distinct CDR3 sequences, and over 45% are seen once. The ten largest clones add up to about 20% of the sample.

The 40 or so donors, aged 6 to 90 years, were systemically healthy Caucasian individuals from Russia. Each donor gave about 9.8 milliliters of peripheral blood, drawn into EDTA-treated Vacutainer tubes. Ficoll-Paque density-gradient centrifugation was used to isolate PBMCs, with at least 7 million per sample. Trizol reagent was used to extract total RNA from PBMCs, with at least 5.5 micrograms per sample. For every donor, an aliquot of PBMCs went through flow cytometry to measure the percentages of naive CD45RAhigh/CD27high T cells. Recombination linked TRBV6-5 to TRBJ2-3, and the D gene may be TRBD2, 5 bases matching. The sequencing sample was made of blood. The origin of this receptor is a man aged 25 to 40 in good health. The CDR3: CASSYSISGGWQYF. The DNA reads as follows: TGTGCCAGCAGTTACTCAATAAGCGGTGGATGGCAGTATTTT.